This TCR beta chain was found in a study of tumor T cells in aggressive B-cell lymphoma. Assay used: immunoSEQ multiplex PCR; TCRdb lists only in-frame clones, some missing. The sample has under 3,500 clones, 88% seen once. This CDR3 has 13 amino acids. The V gene's germline CDR1 is SGHRS and CDR2 YFSETQ. Trimming left V 2 bases short and J 0 bases short, with 5 bases between. The sample taken for sequencing was tumor tissue. The receptor was isolated from an adult with diffuse large B cell lymphoma. The chain combines TRBV5-1 with TRBJ1-1; D ambiguous. The CDR3 bases are TGCGCCAGCAGCTTCCAGGTGAACACTGAAGCTTTCTTT. Its protein product is CASSFQVNTEAFF.